The 15 T cell receptor beta chains reported below all come from one sample, sequenced in a study of cytomegalovirus exposure and HLA in healthy donors (dated by TCRdb to the late 2010s). The library was produced with the immunoSEQ multiplex PCR assay. For the multiplex PCR, a mixture combining 60 forward primers for TCR Vbeta segments and 13 reverse primers for TCR Jbeta segments was used. Not all clones reach the TCRdb copy of this immuneACCESS table, which keeps in-frame sequences only. Checked studies attribute under half of the gap to unresolved V genes and leave the rest unexplained. The sample has some 200,000 clones on record, 80% of them singletons. Roughly 6.7% of the sample lies in the top ten. The specimen was PBMCs. Receptors were obtained from a man in his forties in good health and CMV-seropositive.

CDR3 DNA sequence: TGTGCCAGCAATCCCGGGACAGGGGTTAACGAGCAGTACTTC. Its translation: CASNPGTGVNEQYF. The rearrangement uses TRBV27 and TRBJ2-7, with 10 nucleotides matching TRBD1. There are 14 residues in the CDR3. V trimming: 7 bases; J trimming: 5 bases; junction bases outside the gene matches: 8. The germline CDR1 and CDR2 sequences are MNHEY and SMNVEV (reference sequence).

The V call is TRBV28, the J call TRBJ2-7, with D possibly TRBD1 on 5 matching bases. CDR1 is MDHEN, CDR2 SYDVKM, per germline. The ends were cut back, 6 bases at V and 0 bases at J, with 12 bases in the middle. This CDR3 has 14 amino acids. The CDR3: CASSLTGGSYEQYF. CDR3 nucleotide sequence: TGTGCCAGCAGCCTTACAGGCGGCTCCTACGAGCAGTACTTC.

J is TRBJ2-5 and V is TRBV5-4; 9 bases align to TRBD2. Trimming took 0 bases from V and 4 from J; bases not matched to a gene: 4. Germline V gene lookup returns CDR1 SGHNT and CDR2 YYREEE (reference sequence). This CDR3 comprises 15 residues. The CDR3: CASSLASGGRETQYF. CDR3 sequence (DNA): TGTGCCAGCAGCTTGGCCAGCGGGGGGAGAGAGACCCAGTACTTC.

The rearrangement joins TRBV23-1 to TRBJ1-1, with D unresolved. TRBV23-1 is flagged as an ORF with uncertain function. The CDR3 is made up of 13 amino acids. V was trimmed by 4 bases and J by 1 base, leaving 7 bases between them. The DNA for the CDR3 is TGCGCCAGCAGTCGGGCAGCGAACACTGAAGCTTTCTTT. Its translation is CASSRAANTEAFF.

This clone was observed a handful of times. The genes are TRBV27 and TRBJ1-1; D may be TRBD1 (6 bases). The CDR3 runs 14 residues. The V gene's germline CDR1 is MNHEY and CDR2 SMNVEV (reference sequence). Trimming pared 2 bases from V and 2 bases from J, leaving 9 bases between. The CDR3 protein is CASSLTDSNTEAFF. The CDR3 DNA sequence: TGTGCCAGCAGTTTAACGGACAGCAACACTGAAGCTTTCTTT.

The chain couples TRBV19 to TRBJ2-7, with D possibly TRBD1 on 5 matching bases. The CDR3 consists of 14 residues. Germline CDR1 is LNHDA and CDR2 is SQIVND (reference sequence). Trimming removed 3 bases from V and 3 bases from J, with 12 bases in between. In DNA, the CDR3 is TGTGCCAGTAGTATGGGTCAGGGAAGCTACGAGCAGTACTTC. Translating gives CASSMGQGSYEQYF.

The V call is TRBV18, the J call TRBJ2-5; the D gene is possibly TRBD1 (6 bases). Looked up from germline, CDR1 is KGHSH and CDR2 is LQKENI. Trimming cost V 2 bases and J 5 bases, with 12 bases left between them. The CDR3 length is 14 residues. The CDR3 region has the DNA TGTGCCAGCTCACCAATAACAGGGCCGGAGACCCAGTACTTC. Protein: CASSPITGPETQYF.

In this sample, this clone turned up once. The J gene is TRBJ1-5, the V gene TRBV19, with 8 bases lining up with TRBD1. Germline V gene data show CDR1 as LNHDA and CDR2 as SQIVND (reference sequence). The V and J ends lost 7 bases and 6 bases, in that order; junction bases with no gene match: 11. The CDR3 length is 15 residues. The CDR3 coding sequence is TGTGCCAGTACCACCCAGGGGGCGCCGGTTCAGCCCCAGCATTTT. The encoded protein is CASTTQGAPVQPQHF.

This sequence joins TRBV5-1 and TRBJ1-4; D may be TRBD1 (5 bases). From germline, CDR1 is SGHRS and CDR2 YFSETQ. V gave up 0 bases and J gave up 8 bases, with 14 bases separating them. This CDR3 has 15 amino acids. CDR3 DNA sequence: TGCGCCAGCAGCTTGGCCCCGGGGGAAGACGAAAAACTGTTTTTT. Amino acid sequence: CASSLAPGEDEKLFF.

The V call is TRBV10-3, the J call TRBJ2-5; TRBD1 is a possible D gene (5 bases). The germline CDR1 and CDR2 sequences are ENHRY and SYGVKD. The CDR3 is 12 residues long. V gave up 6 bases and J gave up 2 bases, with 7 bases separating them. The CDR3 bases are TGTGCCATCAGGGACAAACAAGAGACCCAGTACTTC. Translating it yields CAIRDKQETQYF.

As DNA, the CDR3 is TGTGCCACCAGCCGCCGACAAGGCCACAATGAGCAGTTCTTC. Its protein product is CATSRRQGHNEQFF. This sequence joins TRBV15 and TRBJ2-1; the D is unclear. The CDR3 covers 14 residues. V was shortened by 5 bases and J by 5 bases, with 13 bases between the two germline ends. Germline loops: CDR1 LNHNV, CDR2 YYDKDF (reference sequence).

This rearrangement joins TRBV27 to TRBJ2-2; D gene ambiguous. Deletions cut 4 bases from V and 0 bases from J, with 3 bases between. Germline V gives CDR1 MNHEY, CDR2 SMNVEV (reference sequence). The CDR3 has 13 amino acids. This CDR3 reads CASSSANTGELFF. The DNA for the CDR3 is TGTGCCAGCAGTTCTGCGAACACCGGGGAGCTGTTTTTT.

V usage is TRBV5-1 and J usage is TRBJ2-1, with a possible D match to TRBD1 (6 bases). V was cut by 0 bases and J by 5 bases, with 18 bases left in between. In germline, CDR1 is SGHRS, CDR2 YFSETQ. The CDR3 runs 17 residues. The CDR3 nucleotides read TGCGCCAGCAGCTTGGTTGCTCGCAGGGGCGGAAACAATGAGCAGTTCTTC. This sequence encodes CASSLVARRGGNNEQFF.

The rearrangement links TRBV27 to TRBJ1-5; D possibly corresponds to TRBD1 (6 bases). Germline loops: CDR1 MNHEY, CDR2 SMNVEV (reference sequence). The CDR3 sequence is 14 residues long. V shed 7 bases and J shed 3 bases, with 13 bases lying between them. In DNA, the CDR3 is TGTGCCAGCACCCCAACAGGGAACAATCAGCCCCAGCATTTT. Amino acids: CASTPTGNNQPQHF.

This chain connects TRBV6-4 to TRBJ1-1; 9 bases agree with TRBD1. Germline-derived CDR1 and CDR2 are MRHNA and SNTAGT. CDR3 size: 15 residues. V dropped 9 bases and J dropped 0; count of bases not matched to a gene: 8. The CDR3 nucleotides read TGTGCCAGGACAACAGGGGGCGAGTTGAACACTGAAGCTTTCTTT. This encodes CARTTGGELNTEAFF.